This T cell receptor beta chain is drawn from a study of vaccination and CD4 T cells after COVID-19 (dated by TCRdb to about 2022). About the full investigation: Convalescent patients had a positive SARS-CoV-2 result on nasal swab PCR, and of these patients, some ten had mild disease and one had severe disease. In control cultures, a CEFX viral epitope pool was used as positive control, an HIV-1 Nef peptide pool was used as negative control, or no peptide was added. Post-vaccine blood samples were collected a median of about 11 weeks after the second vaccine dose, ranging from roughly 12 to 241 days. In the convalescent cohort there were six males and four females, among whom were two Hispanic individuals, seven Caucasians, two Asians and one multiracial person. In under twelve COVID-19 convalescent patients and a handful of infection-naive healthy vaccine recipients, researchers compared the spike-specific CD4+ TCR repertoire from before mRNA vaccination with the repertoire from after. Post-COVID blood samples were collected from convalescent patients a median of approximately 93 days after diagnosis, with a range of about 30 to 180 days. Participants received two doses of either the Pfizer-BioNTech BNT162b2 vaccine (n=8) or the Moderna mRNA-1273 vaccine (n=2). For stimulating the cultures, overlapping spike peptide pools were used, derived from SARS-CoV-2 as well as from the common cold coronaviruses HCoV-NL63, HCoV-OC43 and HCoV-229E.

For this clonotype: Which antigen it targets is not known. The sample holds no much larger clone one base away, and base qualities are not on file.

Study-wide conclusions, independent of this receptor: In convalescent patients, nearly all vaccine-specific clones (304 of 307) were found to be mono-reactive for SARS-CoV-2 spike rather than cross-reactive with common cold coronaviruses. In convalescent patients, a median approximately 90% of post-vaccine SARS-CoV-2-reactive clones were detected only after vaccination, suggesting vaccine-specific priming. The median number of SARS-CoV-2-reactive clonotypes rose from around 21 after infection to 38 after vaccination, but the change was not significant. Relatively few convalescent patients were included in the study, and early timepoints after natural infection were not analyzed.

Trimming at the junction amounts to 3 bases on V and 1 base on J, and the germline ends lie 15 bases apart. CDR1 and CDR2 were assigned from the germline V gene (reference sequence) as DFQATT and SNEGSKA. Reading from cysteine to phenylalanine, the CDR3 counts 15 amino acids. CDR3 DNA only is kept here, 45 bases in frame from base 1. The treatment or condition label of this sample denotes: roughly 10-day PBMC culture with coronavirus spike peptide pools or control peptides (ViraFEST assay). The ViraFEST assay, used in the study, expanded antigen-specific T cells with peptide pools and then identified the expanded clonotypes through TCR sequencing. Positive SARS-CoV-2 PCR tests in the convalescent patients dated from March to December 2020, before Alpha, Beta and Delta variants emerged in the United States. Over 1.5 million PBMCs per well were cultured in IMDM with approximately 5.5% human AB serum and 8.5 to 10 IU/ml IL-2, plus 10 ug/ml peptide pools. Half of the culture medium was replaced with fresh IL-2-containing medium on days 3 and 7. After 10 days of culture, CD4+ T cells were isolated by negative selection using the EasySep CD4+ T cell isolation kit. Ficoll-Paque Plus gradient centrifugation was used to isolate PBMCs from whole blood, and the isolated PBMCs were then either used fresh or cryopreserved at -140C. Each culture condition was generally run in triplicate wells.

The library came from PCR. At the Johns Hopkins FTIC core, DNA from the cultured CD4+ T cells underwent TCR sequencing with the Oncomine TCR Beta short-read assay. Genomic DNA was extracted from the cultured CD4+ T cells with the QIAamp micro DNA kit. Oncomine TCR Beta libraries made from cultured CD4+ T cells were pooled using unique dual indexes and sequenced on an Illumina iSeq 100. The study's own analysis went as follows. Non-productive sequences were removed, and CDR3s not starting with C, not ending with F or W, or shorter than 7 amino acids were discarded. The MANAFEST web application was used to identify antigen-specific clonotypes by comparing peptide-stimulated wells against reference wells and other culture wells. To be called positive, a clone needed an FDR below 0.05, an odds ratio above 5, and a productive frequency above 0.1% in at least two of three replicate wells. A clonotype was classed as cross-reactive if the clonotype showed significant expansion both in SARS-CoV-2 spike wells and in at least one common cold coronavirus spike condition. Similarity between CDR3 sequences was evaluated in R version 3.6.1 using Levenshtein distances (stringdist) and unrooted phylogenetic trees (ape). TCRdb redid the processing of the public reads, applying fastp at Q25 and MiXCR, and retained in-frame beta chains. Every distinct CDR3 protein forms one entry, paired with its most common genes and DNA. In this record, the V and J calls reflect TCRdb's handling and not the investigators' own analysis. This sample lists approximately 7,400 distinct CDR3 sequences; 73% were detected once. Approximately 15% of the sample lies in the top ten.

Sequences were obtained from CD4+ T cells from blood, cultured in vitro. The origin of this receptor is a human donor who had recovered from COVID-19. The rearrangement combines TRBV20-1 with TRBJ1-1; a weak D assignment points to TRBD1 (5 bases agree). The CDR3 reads CSASGTGRGNTEAFF. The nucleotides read TGCAGTGCTAGTGGCACGGGACGGGGGAACACTGAAGCTTTCTTT.